This T cell receptor beta chain was obtained from a study of blood T cell repertoires in COVID-19. Background on the study: Sites in the United States, Italy and Spain provided acute and convalescent COVID-19 samples. PBMCs, B-cell-depleted T cells, or T cells were the source of the cDNA or gDNA that made up the material.

The table lists this clone with a count of one. Per germline, CDR1 LGHDT and CDR2 YNNKEL (reference sequence). V was trimmed by 1 base and J by 0 bases, leaving 10 bases between them. The CDR3 contains 16 residues. The assay was immunoSEQ multiplex PCR, and TCRdb's table has in-frame clones only and misses some. The sample has 220,000 or so clones; roughly 80% are singletons. The source material was peripheral blood. The TCR originated in a woman aged 55-69 years with acute or convalescent COVID-19. This chain uses TRBV3-1 (or the pseudogene TRBV3-2) with TRBJ1-3; possibly TRBD1 for D (5 bases). CDR3 DNA sequence: TGTGCCAGCAGCCAAGTGTCAGGGAACTCTGGAAACACCATATATTTT. The encoded protein is CASSQVSGNSGNTIYF.